One and the same sample provided the 5 T cell receptor beta chains below, sequenced in a study of blood T cell repertoires in COVID-19. The data were produced by immunoSEQ multiplex PCR, yet TCRdb's version contains in-frame clones alone and is incomplete. The sample shows about 55,000 clones, about 88% of them seen only once. Material: peripheral blood. The source is a man in his fifties or sixties with active COVID-19.

The rearrangement uses TRBV30 and TRBJ2-7; D might be TRBD2 (5 bases). Trimming cost V 4 bases and J 2 bases, with 12 bases left between them. Per the germline V gene, CDR1 is GTSNPN and CDR2 is SVGIG (reference sequence). This CDR3 spans 13 amino acids. The CDR3 loop is CAWTRDKTYEQYF. In DNA form, the CDR3 reads TGTGCCTGGACCCGGGATAAAACCTACGAGCAGTACTTC.

Worth noting for this clone: A junction boundary mismatches the germline segment, possibly from a read error. This chain links TRBV7-7 with TRBJ2-2; TRBD2 agrees at 10 bases. The CDR3 runs to 15 residues. Germline CDR1 and CDR2: SSHAT and FNYEAQ (reference sequence). The CDR3, as DNA: TGTGCTAGCAGCCCACTAGCGGGGCCTGGCGGGGAGCTGTTTTTT. It is translated as CASSPLAGPGGELFF. The full variable domain, its missing parts supplied by reference TRBV7-7 and TRBJ2-2, is GAGVSQSPRYKVTKRGQDVTLRCDPISSHATLYWYQQALGQGPEFLTYFNYEAQPDKSGLPSDRFSAERPEGSISTLTIQRTEQRDSAMYRCASSPLAGPGGELFFGEGSRLTVL.

The V call is TRBV7-9, the J call TRBJ1-1; D is undetermined. Germline V lookup: CDR1 SEHNR, CDR2 FQNEAQ (reference sequence). The V end lost 5 bases, the J end lost 8 bases, and 12 bases lay between the germline ends. The CDR3 totals 12 residues. The DNA of the CDR3 is TGTGCCAGCAGCCCGCCACGGGGAGAAGCTTTCTTT. Its translation: CASSPPRGEAFF.

This sequence joins TRBV4-1 and TRBJ2-5; D unresolved. Germline CDR1 is MGHRA and CDR2 is YSYEKL. Trimming stripped 3 bases from V and 2 bases from J, with 16 bases between. This CDR3 has 16 residues. The CDR3 region is CASSQTSEAEQETQYF. Here the CDR3 DNA reads TGCGCCAGCAGCCAGACCTCCGAGGCAGAACAAGAGACCCAGTACTTC.

This clone is a singleton in its sample. The chain uses TRBV5-1 and TRBJ2-7; 10 bases agree with TRBD2. V lost 0 bases and J lost 4; bases outside the gene matches: 1. Germline lookup yields CDR1 SGHRS and CDR2 YFSETQ. The CDR3 consists of 14 residues. Written as DNA, the CDR3 is TGCGCCAGCAGCTTGGCTAGCGGGAGATACGAGCAGTACTTC. Amino acids: CASSLASGRYEQYF.